Each of the 20 T cell receptor beta chains below was sequenced from the same sample in a study of CD8 T cells in ankylosing spondylitis. Study observations and caveats: One TCR beta motif, made up of 7 or 8 highly homologous variants, appeared characteristic of ankylosing spondylitis blood.

From the 5' RACE reads, TCRdb called clonotypes with MiXCR, one entry per CDR3 protein. The repertoire holds a few hundred thousand distinct CDR3 sequences, with 20% to 25% as singletons. These receptors are not linked to any known antigen. The sequenced material came from blood, either unsorted or a sorted T cell fraction (not recorded which). These receptors were obtained from a male donor with ankylosing spondylitis.

This clonotype has at least ten counts. This rearrangement joins TRBV20-1 to TRBJ2-5; the match to TRBD1 covers 9 bases. Germline V lookup: CDR1 DFQATT, CDR2 SNEGSKA (reference sequence). The CDR3 length is 12 residues. The CDR3 reads CSSTGGGETQYF. CDR3 coding DNA: TGCAGCTCCACAGGGGGCGGAGAGACCCAGTACTTC.

This chain joins TRBV24-1 and TRBJ2-5; 8 nucleotides align to TRBD2. Losses at the gene ends were 3 bases for V and 5 bases for J; bases not matched to a gene: 7. Germline-derived CDR1 and CDR2 are KGHDR and SFDVKD. The CDR3 consists of 15 residues. CDR3 loop: CATSDAAGVGETQYF. The CDR3 DNA sequence: TGTGCCACCAGTGATGCAGCGGGAGTCGGGGAGACCCAGTACTTC.

This clonotype came up many times. The CDR3 DNA follows: TGCGCCAGCAGCTTGGTGGGACGGAACTACGAGCAGTACTTC. Translating gives CASSLVGRNYEQYF. The chain couples TRBV5-1 to TRBJ2-7, with D perhaps TRBD1 or TRBD2 (5 bases each). Germline-derived CDR1 and CDR2 are SGHRS and YFSETQ. CDR3 length equals 14 residues. V lost 0 bases to trimming and J lost 3 bases, with 10 bases between them.

This chain joins TRBV12-3 or TRBV12-4 and TRBJ1-2; D gene uncertain. The CDR3 runs 13 residues. The ends were cut back, 5 bases at V and 8 bases at J, with 15 bases in the middle. The CDR3 DNA reads TGTGCCAGCAGTCCCCGGACGGGGAGCGGCTACACCTTC. Its protein is CASSPRTGSGYTF.

This clonotype was counted only a few times. The chain has TRBV10-3 and TRBJ1-1, with 7 bases identical to TRBD1. V was clipped by 6 bases and J by 1 base; unmatched bases: 8. This CDR3 is 15 amino acids long. CDR1 ENHRY and CDR2 SYGVKD come from the germline V gene. This CDR3 reads CAIRNTGTENTEAFF. In nucleotides, the CDR3 is TGTGCCATCAGAAATACCGGGACAGAGAACACTGAAGCTTTCTTT.

This chain links TRBV28 with TRBJ2-1; 8 positions match TRBD2. Per germline, CDR1 MDHEN and CDR2 SYDVKM. V dropped 2 bases and J dropped 3; count of bases not matched to a gene: 6. The CDR3 is 16 residues long. CDR3 in amino acids: CASSLLTSGNYNEQFF. CDR3 in DNA: TGTGCCAGCAGTTTACTCACTAGCGGAAACTACAATGAGCAGTTCTTC.

This clonotype was picked up a small number of times. The chain links TRBV11-1 to TRBJ2-7; TRBD2 aligns across 13 bases. Trimming cost V 5 bases and J 3 bases; bases outside gene matches: 16. The CDR3 is 19 residues long. Germline values: CDR1 SGHAT, CDR2 FQDESV (reference sequence). The CDR3 sequence is CASSTRGGLAGERRYEQYF. DNA for the CDR3: TGTGCCAGCAGCACGAGGGGTGGACTAGCGGGAGAAAGACGCTACGAGCAGTACTTC.

The gene calls are TRBV6-5 and TRBJ2-3; D might be TRBD2 (5 bases). Trimming pared 0 bases from V and 3 bases from J, leaving 10 bases between. CDR3 size: 15 residues. Germline CDR1 and CDR2: MNHEY and SVGAGI. The CDR3: CASSYSLWTTDTQYF. The CDR3 region has the DNA TGTGCCAGCAGTTACTCGCTCTGGACTACAGATACGCAGTATTTT.

V gene TRBV7-6 combines with J gene TRBJ2-7, with 8 bases fitting TRBD2. V was pared by 1 base and J by 5 bases, with 22 bases of the junction left unmatched. The CDR3 extends over 20 amino acids. CDR1 and CDR2 from the germline V gene are SGHVS and FNYEAQ. In nucleotides, the CDR3 is TGTGCCAGCAGCTTAGACCCCGGAGGGGTAGCGGGGCTGAAGGGAAACGAGCAGTACTTC. Translating it yields CASSLDPGGVAGLKGNEQYF. Combining the CDR3 with reference TRBV7-6 and TRBJ2-7 gives the whole variable domain GAGVSQSPRYKVTKRGQDVALRCDPISGHVSLYWYRQALGQGPEFLTYFNYEAQQDKSGLPNDRFSAERPEGSISTLTIQRTEQRDSAMYRCASSLDPGGVAGLKGNEQYFGPGTRLTVT.

The CDR3 sequence: CASYPNRELTGELFF. The CDR3 DNA is TGCGCCAGTTACCCGAACCGGGAGTTGACCGGGGAGCTGTTTTTT. The gene calls are TRBV10-2 and TRBJ2-2; possibly TRBD2 for D (6 bases). In germline, CDR1 is WSHSY, CDR2 SAAADI. The CDR3 has 15 amino acids. Trimming removed 9 bases from V and 5 bases from J, with 19 bases in between.

This chain links TRBV28 with TRBJ2-1, with TRBD2 as a possible D gene (7 bases). The germline V gene has CDR1 MDHEN and CDR2 SYDVKM. Between the trimmed V and J ends, which lost 8 bases and 15 bases, there was a span of 26 bases. This CDR3 comprises 14 residues. The CDR3 loop reads CASSPGERRLALFF. The CDR3 DNA reads as TGTGCCAGCTCCCCAGGGGAGAGGCGACTAGCCTTGTTCTTC.

This clonotype was counted a few times. The genes are TRBV5-1 and TRBJ2-1, with a weak D call TRBD1 (5 bases). The CDR3 is made up of 14 amino acids. Germline V CDR1 and CDR2: SGHRS, YFSETQ. V was pared by 1 base and J by 8 bases, with 13 bases between. As DNA, the CDR3 is TGCGCCAGCAGCTTGAGGGGAAGCAAGGATGAGCAGTTCTTC. It codes for CASSLRGSKDEQFF.

The rearrangement links TRBV7-9 to TRBJ2-1, with 7 bases lining up with TRBD1. Losses at the gene ends were 5 bases for V and 2 bases for J; bases not matched to a gene: 9. Germline V gives CDR1 SEHNR, CDR2 FQNEAQ (reference sequence). This CDR3 contains 16 residues. Here the CDR3 DNA reads TGTGCCAGCAGCAAAAGGGACAGCGAACCCTACAATGAGCAGTTCTTC. Its translation is CASSKRDSEPYNEQFF.

This chain links TRBV19 with TRBJ2-1; D is undetermined. The CDR3 is 16 residues long. V was clipped by 5 bases and J by 1 base, with 15 bases between them. Germline lookup yields CDR1 LNHDA and CDR2 SQIVND (reference sequence). This chain's CDR3 is CASSSDSIKSYNEQFF. DNA for the CDR3: TGTGCCAGTAGTTCCGACTCGATCAAGTCCTACAATGAGCAGTTCTTC.

This chain joins TRBV18 and TRBJ2-1, with 10 positions matching TRBD2. This CDR3 is built from 15 residues. Looked up from germline, CDR1 is KGHSH and CDR2 is LQKENI. Trimming removed 0 bases from V and 7 bases from J; junction bases left unmatched: 3. The CDR3 bases are TGTGCCAGCTCACCACCGCCTAGCGGGAGAAATGAGCAGTTCTTC. Encoded protein: CASSPPPSGRNEQFF. The full variable domain, its missing parts supplied by reference TRBV18 and TRBJ2-1, is NAGVMQNPRHLVRRRGQEARLRCSPMKGHSHVYWYRQLPEEGLKFMVYLQKENIIDESGMPKERFSAEFPKEGPSILRIQQVVRGDSAAYFCASSPPPSGRNEQFFGPGTRLTVL.

The chain uses TRBV12-3 or TRBV12-4 and TRBJ2-1; D is perhaps TRBD2 (6 bases). Trimming stripped 6 bases from V and 12 bases from J, with 12 bases between. The CDR3 has 11 residues. In nucleotides, the CDR3 is TGTGCCAGCAGGTCCCGCGGGACGCAGTTCTTC. It codes for CASRSRGTQFF.

This clonotype has just a few counts. The V gene is TRBV20-1, the J gene TRBJ2-7; 8 bases fit TRBD2. V was pared by 0 bases and J by 5 bases, with 6 bases of the junction left unmatched. Germline CDR1 and CDR2: DFQATT and SNEGSKA (reference sequence). CDR3 length: 14 amino acids. The CDR3 DNA reads TGCAGTGCTAGAGATGGTGGGACTAGTCACGAGCAGTACTTC. Translated: CSARDGGTSHEQYF.

This clonotype was counted a few times. The chain employs TRBV7-2 and TRBJ2-7; 8 positions match TRBD1. Germline loops: CDR1 SGHTA, CDR2 FQGNSA. The CDR3 contains 14 residues. J was trimmed by 5 bases and V by 5 bases; bases with no gene match: 8. The CDR3, as DNA: TGTGCCAGCAGCGCCCAGGGGGCCGTCAACGAGCAGTACTTC. Translating gives CASSAQGAVNEQYF.

The rearrangement links TRBV5-1 to TRBJ2-1; the D gene is possibly TRBD1 (6 bases). V was cut by 1 base and J by 8 bases, with 19 bases left in between. The germline CDR1 and CDR2 sequences are SGHRS and YFSETQ. The CDR3 totals 16 residues. The CDR3 is CASSLNSGTPADEQFF. For the CDR3, the DNA is TGCGCCAGCAGCTTGAACTCCGGGACACCCGCCGATGAGCAGTTCTTC. Full variable domain (rest looked up from reference TRBV5-1 and TRBJ2-1): KAGVTQTPRYLIKTRGQQVTLSCSPISGHRSVSWYQQTPGQGLQFLFEYFSETQRNKGNFPGRFSGRQFSNSRSEMNVSTLELGDSALYLCASSLNSGTPADEQFFGPGTRLTVL.

V gene TRBV7-3 combines with J gene TRBJ2-1; the D gene is possibly TRBD1 (6 bases). V gave up 5 bases and J gave up 1 base, with 12 bases separating them. The length of the CDR3 is 15 residues. CDR1 and CDR2 (germline): SGHTA, FQGTGA. As DNA, the CDR3 is TGTGCCAGCAGCCAGGGGACCACGTCCTACAATGAGCAGTTCTTC. Translated: CASSQGTTSYNEQFF.